This TCR beta chain derives from a study of blood T cells in healthy people across ages. The sample providers were healthy Caucasian people from Russia, aged roughly 6 to 100. Total RNA, at least 5 micrograms per sample, came from PBMCs. Next came a second PCR, run for about 7 to 12 cycles, which used a sample-barcoded 5' primer along with a J-beta primer mix. Each CDR3 protein is one row after TCRdb ran MiXCR on the 5' RACE reads. The sample holds 1.5 million to 2 million distinct CDR3 sequences, about 39% seen once. Germline values: CDR1 SGHTA, CDR2 FQGNSA. CDR3 length: 16 residues. This TCR came from a human donor in good health. V gene TRBV7-2 combines with J gene TRBJ2-5; 16 positions match TRBD2. The end of the DNA is better explained by TRBJ2-7, so the J call may be wrong. Sequencing was performed on blood. Written as DNA, the CDR3 is TGTGCCAGCAGCCCCGGGACTAGCGGGGGGGCGGACGAGCAGTACTTC. Encoded protein: CASSPGTSGGADEQYF.